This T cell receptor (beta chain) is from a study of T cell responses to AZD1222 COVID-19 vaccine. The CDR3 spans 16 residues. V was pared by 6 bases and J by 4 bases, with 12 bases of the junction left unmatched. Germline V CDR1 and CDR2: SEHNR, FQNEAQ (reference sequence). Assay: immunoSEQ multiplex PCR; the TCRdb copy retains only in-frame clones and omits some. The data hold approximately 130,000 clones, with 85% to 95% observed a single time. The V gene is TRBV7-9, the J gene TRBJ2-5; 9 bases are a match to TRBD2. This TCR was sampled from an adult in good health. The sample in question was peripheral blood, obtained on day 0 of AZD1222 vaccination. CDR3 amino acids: CASSKREREDGETQYF. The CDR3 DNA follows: TGTGCCAGCAGTAAAAGGGAGCGGGAGGACGGAGAGACCCAGTACTTC.